Reported below is one T cell receptor (beta chain). This clonotype was seen at least ten times. The antigen it binds to is not known. Per-nucleotide qualities are absent, and no much larger clonotype sits a single base away. This sample was taken from a study of CD8+CD57+ T cells in acquired aplastic anemia (dated by TCRdb to the late 2010s). Regarding the research as a whole: DNA extracted from sorted CD4+ and CD8+ cells had a mean of about 3 ug, with a range of roughly 0.19 to 27.4 ug. CD8+CD57+ expansion was defined as a frequency above the mean frequency observed in healthy subjects.

The junction shows trimming of 1 base on V and 5 bases on J, and the gene matches do not reach 13 bases of it. The CDR3 holds 16 amino acids from the cysteine to the phenylalanine. This entry keeps only the CDR3 DNA: 48 bases, framed from base 1. Reading the germline V gene (reference sequence) gives CDR1 DFQATT and CDR2 SNEGSKA. Study-wide conclusions, independent of this receptor: Roughly 30 CD8+ CDR3 sequences were found to be shared between patients and controls, but these sequences appeared to be highly expressed in patients and within the immunodominant clones of the patients. CD8+ Simpson's diversity did not differ significantly between patients and healthy controls (P=0.060).

TCR beta VDJ combination and CDR3 sequence profiling used genomic DNA as the template. An Illumina HiSeq 2000 was the platform used for TCR repertoire sequencing. In the source study's methods: Repertoires were assessed using TRBV/TRBJ rearrangement plots, CDR3 size and DJ length profiles, and Simpson's diversity index. The immunodominant clone was defined as the most abundant DNA sequence in deep sequencing data. CDR3 amino acid sequences were checked for sharing across subjects and were also compared against the VDJdb database and published repertoires. TCRdb reanalyzed the raw reads on its own, using fastp at Q25 for trimming and MiXCR for clone calling, and kept in-frame beta chains. Duplicate CDR3 protein sequences are folded into a single record with the most common DNA and genes. TCRdb assigned the V and J calls; the authors' analysis was not used. Recorded for this sample are about 150,000 distinct CDR3 sequences; approximately 52% of them occurred a single time. Clones ranked in the top ten supply about 12% of the sample.

The patients picked for sequencing were ones in whom flow cytometry had shown an expansion of CD8+CD57+ cells. Severe acquired aplastic anemia was diagnosed in all patients according to International Study of Aplastic Anemia and Agranulocytosis and Camitta criteria. Patients had received no therapy at the time of blood sampling. In this study, sorted CD4+ and CD8+ T cells from the blood of healthy subjects and of severe aplastic anemia patients had their TCR repertoires deep-sequenced. In the USA, patient enrollment took place under clinicaltrials.gov protocols 00001620, 01623167, 00001397, 00071045, 00081523 and 00961064. Ficoll-Paque density gradient centrifugation was used to isolate peripheral blood mononuclear cells. Before DNA extraction, CD4+ and CD8+ T cells were sorted with FACS or magnetic beads.

The origin of this receptor is a human donor with aplastic anemia. The sequence is built from TRBV20-1 and TRBJ1-2; 7 middle bases align to TRBD1. Source material: sorted CD4+, CD8+, or CD8+CD57+ T cells (not recorded which) from PBMCs. The CDR3 amino acid sequence is: CSARGRRDRWMYGYTF. The DNA is TGCAGTGCTAGAGGAAGGCGGGACAGATGGATGTATGGCTACACCTTC.